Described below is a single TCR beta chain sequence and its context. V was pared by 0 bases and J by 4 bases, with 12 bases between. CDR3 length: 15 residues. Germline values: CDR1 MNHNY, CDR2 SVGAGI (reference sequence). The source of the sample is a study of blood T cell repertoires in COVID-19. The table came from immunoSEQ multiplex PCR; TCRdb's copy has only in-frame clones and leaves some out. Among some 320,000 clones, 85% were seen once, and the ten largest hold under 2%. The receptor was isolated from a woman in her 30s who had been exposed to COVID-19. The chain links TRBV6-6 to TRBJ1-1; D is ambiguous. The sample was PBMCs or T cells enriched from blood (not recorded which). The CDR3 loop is CASSYSGNSGTEAFF. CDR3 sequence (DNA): TGTGCCAGCAGTTACTCTGGCAACTCGGGCACTGAAGCTTTCTTT.